This is a list of T cell receptor beta chains from one sample in a study of T cells in Graves' hyperthyroidism and ophthalmopathy. From the multiplex PCR reads, TCRdb called clonotypes with MiXCR, one entry per CDR3 protein. Seen here are 500,000 to 600,000 distinct CDR3 sequences, less than 20% observed once, and the top ten hold about half. Sequencing input: blood. The origin of the receptors is a man aged 40-49 years with Graves' ophthalmopathy. Each CDR3 is given with its conserved first and last residue. The D gene is left open where the match is weak. Clone size is given for some rows only: seen once, a few or many times, or a class if the clone is expanded.

v_gene,j_gene,d_gene,abundance,CDR3aa,CDR3nt
TRBV6-1,TRBJ2-7,TRBD2,.,CASSPRGVRRGGYEQYF,TGTGCCAGCAGTCCCCGGGGGGTCCGGAGAGGTGGATACGAGCAGTACTTC
TRBV7-6,TRBJ2-3,TRBD2,.,CASSPSGLAISTDTQYF,TGTGCCAGCAGCCCCTCGGGACTAGCGATTAGCACAGATACGCAGTATTTT
TRBV9,TRBJ2-1,TRBD2,few,CASSVGTSPYEQFF,TGTGCCAGCAGCGTAGGGACTAGCCCGTATGAGCAGTTCTTC
TRBV11-2,TRBJ2-2,.,.,CASSFNAREANTGELFF,TGTGCCAGCAGCTTTAATGCCCGAGAAGCGAACACCGGGGAGCTGTTTTTT
TRBV27,TRBJ1-1,TRBD1,many,CASSQGALNTEAFF,TGTGCCAGCAGCCAGGGGGCCCTTAACACTGAAGCTTTCTTT
TRBV5-1,TRBJ2-6,.,few,CASRRAPGANVLTF,TGCGCCAGCAGGAGGGCCCCTGGGGCCAACGTCCTGACTTTC
TRBV20-1,TRBJ2-1,TRBD2,many,CSARDGAGGAYNEQFF,TGCAGTGCTAGAGATGGAGCGGGGGGGGCGTACAATGAGCAGTTCTTC
TRBV29-1,TRBJ2-3,TRBD2,.,CSPRLAGSDTQYF,TGCAGCCCGAGACTAGCGGGAAGTGATACGCAGTATTTT
TRBV5-1,TRBJ2-7,TRBD1,few,CASSLADRSYEQYF,TGCGCCAGCAGCTTGGCGGACAGGTCCTACGAGCAGTACTTC
TRBV3-1,TRBJ2-1,.,.,CASSQGLGSEGEQFF,TGTGCCAGCAGCCAGGGGCTTGGTAGCGAAGGTGAGCAGTTCTTC
TRBV24-1,TRBJ2-7,TRBD1,few,CATEAGGYEQYF,TGTGCCACCGAGGCAGGGGGCTACGAGCAGTACTTC
TRBV5-1,TRBJ2-7,.,few,CASSFTAGDYEQYF,TGCGCCAGCAGCTTTACGGCAGGGGATTACGAGCAGTACTTC
TRBV7-9,TRBJ2-3,.,many,CASRGLAPDTQYF,TGTGCCAGCCGAGGGTTGGCGCCAGATACGCAGTATTTT
TRBV6-1,TRBJ2-1,TRBD1,many,CASTSSGTGFNEQFF,TGTGCCAGCACCTCCTCCGGGACAGGGTTCAATGAGCAGTTCTTC
TRBV11-2,TRBJ2-1,.,.,CASRVLSLVDEQFF,TGTGCCAGCAGAGTACTTAGCCTGGTCGATGAGCAGTTCTTC
TRBV6-2/TRBV6-3,TRBJ2-1,.,many,CASSGTLYNEQFF,TGTGCCAGCAGCGGGACTCTTTACAATGAGCAGTTCTTC
TRBV30,TRBJ1-3,.,few,CAWSVYPGTGNTIYF,TGTGCCTGGAGTGTATATCCAGGGACCGGAAACACCATATATTTT
TRBV6-2/TRBV6-3,TRBJ2-1,.,few,CASSDPGTYNEQFF,TGTGCCAGCAGTGATCCGGGGACCTACAATGAGCAGTTCTTC
TRBV5-5,TRBJ2-7,TRBD1,.,CASSLGTGGLGQYF,TGTGCCAGCAGCTTGGGGACAGGGGGCTTGGGGCAGTACTTC
TRBV20-1,TRBJ2-7,TRBD1,few,CSAVRDRTYEQYF,TGCAGTGCTGTTAGGGACAGGACCTACGAGCAGTACTTC